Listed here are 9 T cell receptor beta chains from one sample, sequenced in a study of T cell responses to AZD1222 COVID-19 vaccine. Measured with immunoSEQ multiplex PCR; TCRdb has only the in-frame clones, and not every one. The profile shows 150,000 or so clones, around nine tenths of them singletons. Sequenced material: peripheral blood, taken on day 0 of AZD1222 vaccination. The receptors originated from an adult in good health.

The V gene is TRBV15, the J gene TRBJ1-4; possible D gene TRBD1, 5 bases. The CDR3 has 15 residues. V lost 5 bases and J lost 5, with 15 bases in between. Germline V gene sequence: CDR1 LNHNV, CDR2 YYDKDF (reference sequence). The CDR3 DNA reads TGTGCCACCAGCGATCGACAGAATAAGAATGAAAAACTGTTTTTT. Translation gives CATSDRQNKNEKLFF.

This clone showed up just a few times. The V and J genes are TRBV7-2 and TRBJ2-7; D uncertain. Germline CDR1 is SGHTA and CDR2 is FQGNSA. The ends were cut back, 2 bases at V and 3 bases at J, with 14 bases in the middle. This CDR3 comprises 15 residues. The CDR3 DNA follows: TGTGCCAGCAGCTTATACCCAGCGAGAGGCTACGAGCAGTACTTC. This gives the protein CASSLYPARGYEQYF.

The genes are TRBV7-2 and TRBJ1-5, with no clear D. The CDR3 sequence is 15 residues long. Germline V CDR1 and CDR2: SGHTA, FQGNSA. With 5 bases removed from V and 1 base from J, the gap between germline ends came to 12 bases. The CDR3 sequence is CASSIHDTSNQPQHF. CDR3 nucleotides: TGTGCCAGCAGCATCCATGACACGAGCAATCAGCCCCAGCATTTT.

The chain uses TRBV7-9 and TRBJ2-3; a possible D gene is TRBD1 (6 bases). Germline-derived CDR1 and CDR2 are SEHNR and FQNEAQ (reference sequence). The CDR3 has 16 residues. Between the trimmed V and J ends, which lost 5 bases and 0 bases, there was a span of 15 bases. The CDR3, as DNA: TGTGCCAGCAGCGTCGGGACACTCACTAGCACAGATACGCAGTATTTT. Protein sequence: CASSVGTLTSTDTQYF.

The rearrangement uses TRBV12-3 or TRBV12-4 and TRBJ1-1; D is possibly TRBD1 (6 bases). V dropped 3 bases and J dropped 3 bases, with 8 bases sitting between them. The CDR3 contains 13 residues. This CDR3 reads CASSLAGDTEAFF. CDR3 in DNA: TGTGCCAGCAGTTTGGCAGGGGACACTGAAGCTTTCTTT.

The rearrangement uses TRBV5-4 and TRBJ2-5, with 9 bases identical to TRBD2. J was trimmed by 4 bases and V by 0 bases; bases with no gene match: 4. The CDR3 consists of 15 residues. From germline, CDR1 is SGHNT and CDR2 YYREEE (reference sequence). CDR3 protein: CASSLAVAGAETQYF. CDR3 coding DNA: TGTGCCAGCAGCTTGGCGGTAGCGGGAGCAGAGACCCAGTACTTC.

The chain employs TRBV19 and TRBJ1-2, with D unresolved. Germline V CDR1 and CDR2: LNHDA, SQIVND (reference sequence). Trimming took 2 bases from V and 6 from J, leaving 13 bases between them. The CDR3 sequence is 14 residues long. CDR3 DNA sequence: TGTGCCAGTAGTATATCCGGGTTTGGGCATGGCTACACCTTC. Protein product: CASSISGFGHGYTF.

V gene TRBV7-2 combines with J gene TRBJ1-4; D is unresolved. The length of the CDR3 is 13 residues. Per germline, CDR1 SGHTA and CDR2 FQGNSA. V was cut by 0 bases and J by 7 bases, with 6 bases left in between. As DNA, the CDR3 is TGTGCCAGCAGCTTAGCAGGGTTTGAAAAACTGTTTTTT. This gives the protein CASSLAGFEKLFF.

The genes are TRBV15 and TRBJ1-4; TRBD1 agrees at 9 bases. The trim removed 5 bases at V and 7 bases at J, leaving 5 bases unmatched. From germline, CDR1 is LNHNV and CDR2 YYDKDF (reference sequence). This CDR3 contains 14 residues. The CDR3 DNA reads TGTGCCACCAGCGCCGACAGGGGGATTGAAAAACTGTTTTTT. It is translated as CATSADRGIEKLFF.